This T cell receptor beta chain was sequenced for a study of T-cell reconstitution after alpha-beta-depleted transplantation in children. Whole-study findings and limits: Reported findings indicate that, about two months after transplant, alpha-beta T cells came from several hundred expanded clones, which were derived from non-depleted graft cells. There were some patients whose high TCRbeta diversity at day 60 came from surviving recipient T cells and thymic progenitors. At one year after transplant, newly produced T cells mostly accounted for T-cell counts and diversity.

The TCRbeta library was prepared with unique molecular identifiers. One entry per CDR3 protein, called by TCRdb with MiXCR from the PCR reads. The table lists roughly 350,000 distinct CDR3 sequences, 15% to 20% of them singletons. The sample holds a few counts of this clonotype. Its antigen is not identified. The receptor's source is a male patient between 2 and 9 years old who had a stem cell transplant for acute lymphoblastic leukemia, so the T cells may come from the graft donor. The starting material was PBMCs, mostly from graft donor cells, obtained 360 days after TCRalphabeta/CD19-depleted stem cell transplant.

This chain's CDR3 is CATSRAGHGNQPQHF. CDR3 bases: TGTGCCACCAGCAGAGCCGGACATGGCAATCAGCCCCAGCATTTT. This sequence joins TRBV15 and TRBJ1-5, with TRBD1 as a possible D gene (5 bases). Trimming removed 1 base from V and 2 bases from J, with 9 bases in between. Germline lookup yields CDR1 LNHNV and CDR2 YYDKDF (reference sequence). This CDR3 is 15 amino acids long.